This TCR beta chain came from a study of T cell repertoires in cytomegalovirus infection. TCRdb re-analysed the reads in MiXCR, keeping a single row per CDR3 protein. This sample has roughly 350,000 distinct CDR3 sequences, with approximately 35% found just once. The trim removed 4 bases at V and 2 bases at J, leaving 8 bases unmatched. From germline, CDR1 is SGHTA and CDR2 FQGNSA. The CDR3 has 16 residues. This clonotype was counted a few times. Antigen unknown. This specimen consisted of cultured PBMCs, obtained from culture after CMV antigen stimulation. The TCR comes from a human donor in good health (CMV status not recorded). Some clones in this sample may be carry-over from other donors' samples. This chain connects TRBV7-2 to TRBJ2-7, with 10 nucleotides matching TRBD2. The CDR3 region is CASSSPPSGRPYEQYF. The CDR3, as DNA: TGTGCCAGCAGCTCTCCACCTAGCGGGAGACCCTACGAGCAGTACTTC.